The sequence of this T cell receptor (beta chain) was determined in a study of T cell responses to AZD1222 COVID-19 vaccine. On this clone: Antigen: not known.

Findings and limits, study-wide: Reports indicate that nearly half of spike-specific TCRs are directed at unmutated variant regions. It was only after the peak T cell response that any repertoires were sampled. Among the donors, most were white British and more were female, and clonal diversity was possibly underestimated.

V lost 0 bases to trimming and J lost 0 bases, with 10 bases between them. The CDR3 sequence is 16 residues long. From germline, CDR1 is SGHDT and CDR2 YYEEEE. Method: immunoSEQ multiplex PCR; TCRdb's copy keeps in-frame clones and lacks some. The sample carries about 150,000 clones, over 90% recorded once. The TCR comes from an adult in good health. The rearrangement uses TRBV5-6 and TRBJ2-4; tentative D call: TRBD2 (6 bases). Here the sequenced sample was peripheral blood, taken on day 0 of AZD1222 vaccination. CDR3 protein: CASSLAGELAKNIQYF. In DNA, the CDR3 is TGTGCCAGCAGCTTGGCGGGGGAACTAGCCAAAAACATTCAGTACTTC.